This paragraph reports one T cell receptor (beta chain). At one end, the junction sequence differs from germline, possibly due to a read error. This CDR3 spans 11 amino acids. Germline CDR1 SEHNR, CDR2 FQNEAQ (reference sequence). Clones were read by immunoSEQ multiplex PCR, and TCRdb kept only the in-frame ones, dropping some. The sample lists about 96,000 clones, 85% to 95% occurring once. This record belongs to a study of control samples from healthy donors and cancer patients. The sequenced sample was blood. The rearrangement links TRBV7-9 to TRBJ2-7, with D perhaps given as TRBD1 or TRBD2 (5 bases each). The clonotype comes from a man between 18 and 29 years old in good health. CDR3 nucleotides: TGTGCCAGCACCTTTGAGGGACCTCCTTCCTTC. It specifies CASTFEGPPSF.